This TCR beta chain comes out of a study of OX40 agonist ivuxolimab in advanced cancers. Study at large: Ivuxolimab was administered intravenously to patients at 0.01 to 10 mg/kg every 2 weeks. Those enrolled were around 87% male, with a mean age of 60 years and ages from roughly 23 to 79.

Concerning this clone itself: Its antigen is still unknown.

Using immunoSEQ multiplex PCR, the repertoire was profiled, and TCRdb retains in-frame clones only, with some absent. The sample holds 60,000 to 80,000 clones, 92% seen once. People who had autoimmune disease history or systemic immunosuppression were excluded. Findings of the study overall: What antigens the expanded peripheral T cells recognized was never established.

Sequences were derived from CD4+ or CD8+ T cells sorted from blood, sampled in a trial of the OX40 agonist ivuxolimab. This clonotype originated in an adult with an advanced solid tumor such as melanoma, head and neck, liver or kidney cancer.

The DNA for the CDR3 is TGTGCCAGCAGGCCGACAGGGGTCGAGACCCAGTACTTC. It specifies CASRPTGVETQYF. The V call is TRBV11-2, the J call TRBJ2-5; 8 nucleotides align to TRBD1. V was pared by 6 bases and J by 5 bases, with 5 bases of the junction left unmatched. Germline CDR1 and CDR2: SGHAT and FQNNGV. This CDR3 has 13 amino acids. Supplemented by reference TRBV11-2 and TRBJ2-5, the full variable domain reads EAGVAQSPRYKIIEKRQSVAFWCNPISGHATLYWYQQILGQGPKLLIQFQNNGVVDDSQLPKDRFSAERLKGVDSTLKIQPAKLEDSAVYLCASRPTGVETQYFGPGTRLLVL.